The clone carrying this TCR beta chain was found many times. TCRdb re-analysed the RT-PCR reads in MiXCR, keeping a single row per CDR3 protein. The data contain 650,000 to 800,000 distinct CDR3 sequences, around 14% of them seen just once; the ten biggest clones take up 3.6%. CDR1 is MNHNY, CDR2 SVGAGI, per germline (reference sequence). The CDR3 is 14 amino acids. Trimming left V 0 bases short and J 6 bases short, with 11 bases between. This chain links TRBV6-6 with TRBJ1-1; D uncertain. This clonotype was sampled from a female donor in good health, serving as a healthy control. What was sequenced was memory CD4+ T cells from blood. CDR3 bases: TGTGCCAGCAGTTACTCAGGGTTGGAGTCTGAAGCTTTCTTT. It is translated as CASSYSGLESEAFF.